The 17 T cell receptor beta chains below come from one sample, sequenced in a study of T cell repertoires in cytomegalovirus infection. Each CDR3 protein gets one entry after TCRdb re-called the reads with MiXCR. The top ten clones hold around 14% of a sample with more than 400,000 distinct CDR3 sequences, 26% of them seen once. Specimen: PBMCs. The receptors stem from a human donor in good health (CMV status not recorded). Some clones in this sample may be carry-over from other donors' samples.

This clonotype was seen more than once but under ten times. The CDR3 is CASTRDNRNEKLFF. In nucleotides, the CDR3 is TGCGCCAGCACAAGGGACAACCGTAATGAAAAACTGTTTTTT. The V gene is TRBV5-1, the J gene TRBJ1-4; possibly TRBD1 for D (6 bases). CDR1 SGHRS and CDR2 YFSETQ come from the germline V gene. The germline V and J ends were trimmed by 6 bases and 4 bases, with 13 bases remaining between them. This CDR3 is built from 14 residues.

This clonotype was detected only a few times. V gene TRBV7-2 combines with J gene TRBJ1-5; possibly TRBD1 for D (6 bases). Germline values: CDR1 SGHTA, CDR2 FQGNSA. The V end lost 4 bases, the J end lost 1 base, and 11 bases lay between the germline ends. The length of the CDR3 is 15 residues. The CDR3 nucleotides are TGTGCCAGCAGCTCCGGCGACAGGAGCAATCAGCCCCAGCATTTT. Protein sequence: CASSSGDRSNQPQHF. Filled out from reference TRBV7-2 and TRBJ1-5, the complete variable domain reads GAGVSQSPSNKVTEKGKDVELRCDPISGHTALYWYRQSLGQGLEFLIYFQGNSAPDKSGLPSDRFSAERTGGSVSTLTIQRTQQEDSAVYLCASSSGDRSNQPQHFGDGTRLSIL.

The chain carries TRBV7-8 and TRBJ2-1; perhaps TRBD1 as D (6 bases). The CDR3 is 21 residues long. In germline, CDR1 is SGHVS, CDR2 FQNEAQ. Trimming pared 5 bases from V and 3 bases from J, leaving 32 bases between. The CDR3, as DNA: TGTGCCAGCAGCATACCGTGGACAGTAAATAATCTCCCAAGAAACTACAATGAGCAGTTCTTC. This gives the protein CASSIPWTVNNLPRNYNEQFF.

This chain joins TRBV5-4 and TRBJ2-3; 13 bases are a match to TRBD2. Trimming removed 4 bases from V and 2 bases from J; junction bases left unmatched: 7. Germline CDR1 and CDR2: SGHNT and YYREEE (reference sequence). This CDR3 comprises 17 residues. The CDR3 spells CASSPLAGGPFTDTQYF. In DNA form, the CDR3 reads TGTGCCAGCAGCCCACTAGCGGGAGGGCCCTTCACAGATACGCAGTATTTT. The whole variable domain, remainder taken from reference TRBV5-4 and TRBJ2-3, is ETGVTQSPTHLIKTRGQQVTLRCSSQSGHNTVSWYQQALGQGPQFIFQYYREEENGRGNFPPRFSGLQFPNYSSELNVNALELDDSALYLCASSPLAGGPFTDTQYFGPGTRLTVL.

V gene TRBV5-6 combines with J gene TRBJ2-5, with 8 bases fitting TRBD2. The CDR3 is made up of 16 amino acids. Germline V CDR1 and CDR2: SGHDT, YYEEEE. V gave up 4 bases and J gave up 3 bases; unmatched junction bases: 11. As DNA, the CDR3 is TGTGCCAGCAGCGCGCCAAGGACAGCGGGAGAAGAGACCCAGTACTTC. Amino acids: CASSAPRTAGEETQYF.

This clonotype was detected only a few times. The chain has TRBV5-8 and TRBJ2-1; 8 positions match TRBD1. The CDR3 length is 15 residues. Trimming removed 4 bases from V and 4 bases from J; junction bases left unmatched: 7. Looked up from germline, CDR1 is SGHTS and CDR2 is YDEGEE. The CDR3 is CASSVGGQAYNEQFF. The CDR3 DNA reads TGTGCCAGCAGCGTTGGGGGACAGGCTTACAATGAGCAGTTCTTC.

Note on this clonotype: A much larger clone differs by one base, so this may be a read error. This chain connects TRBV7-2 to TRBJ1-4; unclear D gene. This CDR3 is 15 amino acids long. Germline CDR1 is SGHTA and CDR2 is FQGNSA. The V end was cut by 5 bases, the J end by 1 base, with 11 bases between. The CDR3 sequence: CASSTFLETNEKLFF. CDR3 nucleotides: TGTGCCAGCAGCACGTTTTTGGAAACTAATGAAAAACTGTTTTTT.

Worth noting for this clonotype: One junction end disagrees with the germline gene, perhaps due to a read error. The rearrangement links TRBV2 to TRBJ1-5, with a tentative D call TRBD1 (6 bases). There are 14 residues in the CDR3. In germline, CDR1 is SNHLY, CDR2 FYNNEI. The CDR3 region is CASRKGEGNQPLHF. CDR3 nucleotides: TGTGCCAGCAGAAAGGGGGAAGGCAATCAGCCCCTGCATTTT.

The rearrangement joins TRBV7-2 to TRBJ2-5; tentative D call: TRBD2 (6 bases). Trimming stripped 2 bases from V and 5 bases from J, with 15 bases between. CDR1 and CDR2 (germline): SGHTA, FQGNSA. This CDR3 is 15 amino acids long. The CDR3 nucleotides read TGTGCCAGCAGCTTAAGTTGGGGGGACCGGGAGACCCAGTACTTC. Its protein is CASSLSWGDRETQYF. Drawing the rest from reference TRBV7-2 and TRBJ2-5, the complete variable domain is GAGVSQSPSNKVTEKGKDVELRCDPISGHTALYWYRQSLGQGLEFLIYFQGNSAPDKSGLPSDRFSAERTGGSVSTLTIQRTQQEDSAVYLCASSLSWGDRETQYFGPGTRLLVL.

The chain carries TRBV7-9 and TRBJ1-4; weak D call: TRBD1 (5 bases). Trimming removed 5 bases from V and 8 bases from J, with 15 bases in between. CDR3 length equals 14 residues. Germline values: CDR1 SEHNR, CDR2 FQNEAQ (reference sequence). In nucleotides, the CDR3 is TGTGCCAGCAGCCCCTCGTGGGGCGGAGAAAAACTGTTTTTT. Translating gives CASSPSWGGEKLFF.

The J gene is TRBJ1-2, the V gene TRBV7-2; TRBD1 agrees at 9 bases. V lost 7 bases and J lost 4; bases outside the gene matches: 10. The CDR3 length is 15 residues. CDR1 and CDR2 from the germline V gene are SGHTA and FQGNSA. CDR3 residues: CASTIGTGILYGYTF. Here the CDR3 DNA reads TGTGCCAGCACGATCGGGACAGGGATTCTCTATGGCTACACCTTC.

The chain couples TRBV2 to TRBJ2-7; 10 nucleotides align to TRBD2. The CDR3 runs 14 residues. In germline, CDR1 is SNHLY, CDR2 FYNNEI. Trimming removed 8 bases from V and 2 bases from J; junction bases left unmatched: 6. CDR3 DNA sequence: TGTGCCAGCCTCGGACTAGCGGCAACCTACGAGCAGTACTTC. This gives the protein CASLGLAATYEQYF. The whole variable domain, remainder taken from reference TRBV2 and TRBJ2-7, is EPEVTQTPSHQVTQMGQEVILRCVPISNHLYFYWYRQILGQKVEFLVSFYNNEISEKSEIFDDQFSVERPDGSNFTLKIRSTKLEDSAMYFCASLGLAATYEQYFGPGTRLTVT.

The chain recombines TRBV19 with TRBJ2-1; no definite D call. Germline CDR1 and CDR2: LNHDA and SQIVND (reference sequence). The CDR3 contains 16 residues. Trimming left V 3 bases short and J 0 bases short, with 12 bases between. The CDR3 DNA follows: TGTGCCAGTAGTATCCTGGTCTGGAGCTCCTACAATGAGCAGTTCTTC. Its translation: CASSILVWSSYNEQFF.

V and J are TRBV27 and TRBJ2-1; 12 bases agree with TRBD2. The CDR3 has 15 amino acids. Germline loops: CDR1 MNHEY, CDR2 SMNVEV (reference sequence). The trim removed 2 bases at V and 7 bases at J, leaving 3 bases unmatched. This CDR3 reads CASSLKTSGRNEQFF. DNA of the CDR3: TGTGCCAGCAGTTTAAAGACTAGCGGGAGAAATGAGCAGTTCTTC.

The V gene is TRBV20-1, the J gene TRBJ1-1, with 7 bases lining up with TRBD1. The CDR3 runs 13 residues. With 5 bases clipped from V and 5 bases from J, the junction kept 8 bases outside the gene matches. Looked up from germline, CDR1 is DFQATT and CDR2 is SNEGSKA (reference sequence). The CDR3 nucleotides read TGCAGTGCTCCGCCGACAGGGAAGACTGAAGCTTTCTTT. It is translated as CSAPPTGKTEAFF.

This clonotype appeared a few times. CDR3: CASSTASGSGNEQFF. CDR3 bases: TGCGCCAGCTCAACTGCTAGCGGGAGTGGGAATGAGCAGTTCTTC. This chain links TRBV4-3 with TRBJ2-1, with 10 bases that match TRBD2. The CDR3 has 15 amino acids. Germline values: CDR1 LGHNA, CDR2 YSLEER. V trimming: 8 bases; J trimming: 7 bases; junction bases outside the gene matches: 11.

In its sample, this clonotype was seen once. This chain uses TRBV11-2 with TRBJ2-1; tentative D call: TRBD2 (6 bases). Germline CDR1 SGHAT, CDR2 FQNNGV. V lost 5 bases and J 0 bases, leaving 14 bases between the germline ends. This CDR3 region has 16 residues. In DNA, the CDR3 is TGTGCCAGCAGCGACGGAGGGTCTAGCTCCTACAATGAGCAGTTCTTC. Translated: CASSDGGSSSYNEQFF.